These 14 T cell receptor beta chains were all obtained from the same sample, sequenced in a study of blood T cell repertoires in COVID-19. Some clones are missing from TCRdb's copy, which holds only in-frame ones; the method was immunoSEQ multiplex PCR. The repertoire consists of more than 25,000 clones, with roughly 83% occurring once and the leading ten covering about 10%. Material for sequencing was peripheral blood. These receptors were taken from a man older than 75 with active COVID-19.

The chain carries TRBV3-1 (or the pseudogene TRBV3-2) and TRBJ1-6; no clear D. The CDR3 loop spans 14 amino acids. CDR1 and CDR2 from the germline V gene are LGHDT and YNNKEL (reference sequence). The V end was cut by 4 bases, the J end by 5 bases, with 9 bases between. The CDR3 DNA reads TGTGCCAGCAGCCGCGGGCAGGATAATTCACCCCTCCACTTT. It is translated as CASSRGQDNSPLHF.

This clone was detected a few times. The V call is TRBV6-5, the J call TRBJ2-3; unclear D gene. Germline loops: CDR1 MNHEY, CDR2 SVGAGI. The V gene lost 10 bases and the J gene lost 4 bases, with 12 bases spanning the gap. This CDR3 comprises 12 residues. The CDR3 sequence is CATYSLADTQYF. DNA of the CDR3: TGTGCCACCTACTCTTTGGCAGATACGCAGTATTTT.

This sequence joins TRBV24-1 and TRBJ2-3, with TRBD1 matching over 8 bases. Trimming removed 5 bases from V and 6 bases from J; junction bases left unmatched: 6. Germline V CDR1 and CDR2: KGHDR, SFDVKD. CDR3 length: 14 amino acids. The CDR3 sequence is CATSAPGGDDTQYF. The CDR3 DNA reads TGTGCCACCAGTGCACCAGGGGGCGATGATACGCAGTATTTT.

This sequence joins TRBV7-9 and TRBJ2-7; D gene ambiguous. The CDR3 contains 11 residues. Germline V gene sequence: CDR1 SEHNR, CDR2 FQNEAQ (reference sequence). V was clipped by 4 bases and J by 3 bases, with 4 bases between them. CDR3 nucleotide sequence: TGTGCCAGCAGCTCACTCTACGAGCAGTACTTC. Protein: CASSSLYEQYF. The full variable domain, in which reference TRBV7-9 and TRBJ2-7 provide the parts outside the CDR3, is DTGVSQNPRHKITKRGQNVTFRCDPISEHNRLYWYRQTLGQGPEFLTYFQNEAQLEKSRLLSDRFSAERPKGSFSTLEIQRTEQGDSAMYLCASSSLYEQYFGPGTRLTVT.

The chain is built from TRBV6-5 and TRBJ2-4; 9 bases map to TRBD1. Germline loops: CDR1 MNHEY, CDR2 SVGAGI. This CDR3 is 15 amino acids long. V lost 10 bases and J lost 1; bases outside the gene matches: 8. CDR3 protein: CAITGTGSAKNIQYF. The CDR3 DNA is TGTGCCATAACTGGGACAGGGAGTGCCAAAAACATTCAGTACTTC.

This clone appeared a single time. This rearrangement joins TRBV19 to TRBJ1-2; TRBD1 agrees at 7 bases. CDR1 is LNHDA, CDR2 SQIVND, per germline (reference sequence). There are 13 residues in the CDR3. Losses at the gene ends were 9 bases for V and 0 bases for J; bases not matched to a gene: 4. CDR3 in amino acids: CASRDSSNYGYTF. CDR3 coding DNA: TGTGCCAGCCGGGACAGTTCTAACTATGGCTACACCTTC.

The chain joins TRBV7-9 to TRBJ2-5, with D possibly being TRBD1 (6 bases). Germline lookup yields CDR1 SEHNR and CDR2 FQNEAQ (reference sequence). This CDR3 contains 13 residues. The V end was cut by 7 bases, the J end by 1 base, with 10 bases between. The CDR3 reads CASNRVSQETQYF. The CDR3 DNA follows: TGTGCCAGCAACAGGGTCTCCCAAGAGACCCAGTACTTC.

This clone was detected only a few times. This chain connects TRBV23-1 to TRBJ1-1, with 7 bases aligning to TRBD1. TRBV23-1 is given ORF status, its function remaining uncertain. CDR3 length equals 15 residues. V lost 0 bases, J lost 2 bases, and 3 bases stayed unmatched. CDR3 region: CASSQSGQINTEAFF. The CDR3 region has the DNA TGCGCCAGCAGTCAATCGGGACAGATTAACACTGAAGCTTTCTTT.

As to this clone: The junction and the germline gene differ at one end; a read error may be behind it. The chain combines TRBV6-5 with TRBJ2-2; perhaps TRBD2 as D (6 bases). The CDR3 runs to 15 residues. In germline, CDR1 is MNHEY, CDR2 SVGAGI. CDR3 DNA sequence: TGTGCCAGCAGCGGAGGTGGGGCGGGGACCGAGGAGCTGTTTTTT. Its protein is CASSGGGAGTEELFF.

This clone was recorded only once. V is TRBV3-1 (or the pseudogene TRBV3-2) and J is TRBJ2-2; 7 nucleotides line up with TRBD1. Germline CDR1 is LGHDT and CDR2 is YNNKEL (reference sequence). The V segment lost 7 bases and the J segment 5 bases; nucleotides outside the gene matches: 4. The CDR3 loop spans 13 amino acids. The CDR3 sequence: CASTGQVTGELFF. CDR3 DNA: TGTGCCAGCACCGGACAGGTTACCGGGGAGCTGTTTTTT.

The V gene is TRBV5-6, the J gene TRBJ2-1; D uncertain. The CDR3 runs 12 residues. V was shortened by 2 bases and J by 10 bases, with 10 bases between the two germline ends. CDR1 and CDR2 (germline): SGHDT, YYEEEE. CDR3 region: CASSFPESEQFF. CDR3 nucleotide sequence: TGTGCCAGCAGCTTCCCCGAAAGCGAGCAGTTCTTC.

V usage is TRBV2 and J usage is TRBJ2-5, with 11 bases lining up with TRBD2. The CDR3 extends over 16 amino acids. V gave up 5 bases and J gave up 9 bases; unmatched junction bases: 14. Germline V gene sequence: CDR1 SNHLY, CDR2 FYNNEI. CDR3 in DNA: TGTGCCAGCAGTTCCGGACTAGCGGGCCCAATGGGGGCCCAGTACTTC. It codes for CASSSGLAGPMGAQYF.

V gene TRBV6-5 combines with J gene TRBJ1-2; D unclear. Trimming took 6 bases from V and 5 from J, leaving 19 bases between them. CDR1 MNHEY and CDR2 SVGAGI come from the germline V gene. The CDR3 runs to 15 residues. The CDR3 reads CASRNRLMGEYGYTF. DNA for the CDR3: TGTGCCAGCAGAAACAGATTAATGGGAGAATATGGCTACACCTTC.

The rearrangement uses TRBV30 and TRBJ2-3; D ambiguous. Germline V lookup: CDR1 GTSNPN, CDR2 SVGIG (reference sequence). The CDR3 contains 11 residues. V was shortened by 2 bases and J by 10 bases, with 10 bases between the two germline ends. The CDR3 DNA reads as TGTGCCTGGAGTCGCGAAGTTGCGCAGTATTTT. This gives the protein CAWSREVAQYF.